Following are 2 T cell receptor beta chains from one sample sequenced in a study of T cell repertoires in cytomegalovirus infection. One entry per CDR3 protein results from TCRdb running MiXCR on the reads. Among around 450,000 distinct CDR3 sequences listed, about a third were seen once. Sequenced material: PBMCs. These TCRs come from a human donor in good health (CMV status not recorded). Some clones in this sample may be carry-over from other donors' samples.

CDR3 loop: CASSYRPGHGSGANEKLFF. DNA for the CDR3: TGTGCCAGCAGCTACCGACCGGGACACGGCAGTGGGGCTAATGAAAAACTGTTTTTT. The rearrangement uses TRBV27 and TRBJ1-4; a possible D gene is TRBD1 (6 bases). This CDR3 spans 19 amino acids. Trimming pared 6 bases from V and 3 bases from J, leaving 26 bases between. Germline V lookup: CDR1 MNHEY, CDR2 SMNVEV (reference sequence). Full variable domain (outside the CDR3, taken from reference TRBV27 and TRBJ1-4): EAQVTQNPRYLITVTGKKLTVTCSQNMNHEYMSWYRQDPGLGLRQIYYSMNVEVTDKGDVPEGYKVSRKEKRNFPLILESPSPNQTSLYFCASSYRPGHGSGANEKLFFGSGTQLSVL.

The CDR3 DNA follows: TGTGCCAGCAGCCCCTTAGGCGGGACAGGGTGGTCCTACGAGCAGTACTTC. This sequence encodes CASSPLGGTGWSYEQYF. The chain carries TRBV7-9 and TRBJ2-7, with TRBD1 matching 9 bases. This CDR3 spans 17 amino acids. The trim removed 5 bases at V and 1 base at J, leaving 12 bases unmatched. Germline V gene sequence: CDR1 SEHNR, CDR2 FQNEAQ (reference sequence).